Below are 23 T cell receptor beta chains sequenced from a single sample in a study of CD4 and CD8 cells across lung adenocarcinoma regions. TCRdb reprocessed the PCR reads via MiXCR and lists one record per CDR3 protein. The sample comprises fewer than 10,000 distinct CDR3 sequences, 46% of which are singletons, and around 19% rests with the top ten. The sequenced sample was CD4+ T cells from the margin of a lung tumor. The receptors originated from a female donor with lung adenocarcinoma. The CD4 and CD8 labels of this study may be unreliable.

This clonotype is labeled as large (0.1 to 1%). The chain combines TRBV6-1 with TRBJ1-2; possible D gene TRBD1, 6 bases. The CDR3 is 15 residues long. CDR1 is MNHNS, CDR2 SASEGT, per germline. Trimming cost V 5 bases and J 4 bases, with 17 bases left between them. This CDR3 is CASSLKTGTIYGYTF. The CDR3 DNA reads TGTGCCAGCAGTCTTAAAACCGGGACAATCTATGGCTACACCTTC.

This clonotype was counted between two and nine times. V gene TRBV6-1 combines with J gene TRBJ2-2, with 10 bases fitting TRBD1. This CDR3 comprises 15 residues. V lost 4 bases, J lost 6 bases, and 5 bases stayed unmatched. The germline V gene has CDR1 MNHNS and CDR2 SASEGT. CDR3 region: CASSATGGESGELFF. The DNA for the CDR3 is TGTGCCAGCAGTGCGACAGGGGGCGAGTCCGGGGAGCTGTTTTTT.

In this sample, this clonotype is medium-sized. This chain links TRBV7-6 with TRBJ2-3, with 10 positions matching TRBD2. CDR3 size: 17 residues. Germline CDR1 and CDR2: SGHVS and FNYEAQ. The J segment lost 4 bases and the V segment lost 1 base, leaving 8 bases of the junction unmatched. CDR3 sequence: CASSLGASGSGADTQYF. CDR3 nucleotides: TGTGCCAGCAGCTTAGGAGCTAGCGGGAGTGGTGCAGATACGCAGTATTTT.

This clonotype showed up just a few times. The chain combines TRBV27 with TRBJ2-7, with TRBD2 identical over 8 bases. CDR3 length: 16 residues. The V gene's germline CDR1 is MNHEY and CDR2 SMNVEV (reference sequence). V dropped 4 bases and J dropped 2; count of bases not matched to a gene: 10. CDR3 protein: CASSSLSGGRAYEQYF. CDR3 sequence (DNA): TGTGCCAGCAGTTCCCTAAGCGGGGGCAGGGCCTACGAGCAGTACTTC.

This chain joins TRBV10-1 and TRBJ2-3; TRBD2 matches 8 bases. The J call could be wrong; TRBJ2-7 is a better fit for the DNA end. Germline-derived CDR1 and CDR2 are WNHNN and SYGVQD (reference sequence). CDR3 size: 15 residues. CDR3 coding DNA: TGCGGTGGGGGCCGGGGGGGCCGAAGCGGAGATACGCAGTACTTC. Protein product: CGGGRGGRSGDTQYF.

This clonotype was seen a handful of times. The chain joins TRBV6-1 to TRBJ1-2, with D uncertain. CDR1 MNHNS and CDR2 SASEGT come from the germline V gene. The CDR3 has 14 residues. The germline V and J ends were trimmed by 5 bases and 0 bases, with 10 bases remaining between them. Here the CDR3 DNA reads TGTGCCAGCAGTAAAGGGCTAGCTAACTATGGCTACACCTTC. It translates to CASSKGLANYGYTF.

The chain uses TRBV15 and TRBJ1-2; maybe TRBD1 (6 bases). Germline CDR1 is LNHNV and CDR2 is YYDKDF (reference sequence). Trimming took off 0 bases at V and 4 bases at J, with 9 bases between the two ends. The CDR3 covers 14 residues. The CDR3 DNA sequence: TGTGCCACCAGCAGAGAGAGGACAGTCTATGGCTACACCTTC. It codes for CATSRERTVYGYTF.

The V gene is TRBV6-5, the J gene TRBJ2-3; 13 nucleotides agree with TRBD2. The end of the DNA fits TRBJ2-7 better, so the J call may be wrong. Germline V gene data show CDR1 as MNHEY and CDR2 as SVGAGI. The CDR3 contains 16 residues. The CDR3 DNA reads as TGTGCCAGCAGTTCCAGACTAGCGGGAGGTTTGGATGAGCAGTACTTC. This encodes CASSSRLAGGLDEQYF.

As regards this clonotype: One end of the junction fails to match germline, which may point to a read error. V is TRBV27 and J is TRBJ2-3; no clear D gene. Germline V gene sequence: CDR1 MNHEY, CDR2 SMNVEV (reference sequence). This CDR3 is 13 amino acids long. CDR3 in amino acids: CARSSRPKNMQYF. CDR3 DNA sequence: TGTGCCAGGAGTTCGAGACCTAAAAATATGCAGTATTTC.

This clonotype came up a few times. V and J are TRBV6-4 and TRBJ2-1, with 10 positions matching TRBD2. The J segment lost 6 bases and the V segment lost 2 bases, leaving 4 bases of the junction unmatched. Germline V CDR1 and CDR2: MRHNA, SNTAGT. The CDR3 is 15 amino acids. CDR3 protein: CASSDRASGSNEQFF. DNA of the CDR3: TGTGCCAGCAGTGACCGGGCTAGCGGGAGCAATGAGCAGTTCTTC.

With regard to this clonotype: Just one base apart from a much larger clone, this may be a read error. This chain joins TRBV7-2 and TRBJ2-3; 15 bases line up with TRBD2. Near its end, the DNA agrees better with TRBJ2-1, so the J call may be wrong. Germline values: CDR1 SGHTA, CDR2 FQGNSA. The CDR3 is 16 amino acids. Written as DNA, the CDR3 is TGTGCCAGCAGCTCCACCACGGGACTAGCGGGAGGCGAGCAGTTCTTC. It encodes CASSSTTGLAGGEQFF.

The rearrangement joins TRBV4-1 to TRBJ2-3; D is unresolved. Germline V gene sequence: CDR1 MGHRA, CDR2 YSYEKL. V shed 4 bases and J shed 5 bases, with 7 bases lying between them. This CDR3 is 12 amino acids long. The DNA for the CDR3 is TGCGCCAGCAGCCCCGTCGGAGATACGCAGTATTTT. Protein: CASSPVGDTQYF.

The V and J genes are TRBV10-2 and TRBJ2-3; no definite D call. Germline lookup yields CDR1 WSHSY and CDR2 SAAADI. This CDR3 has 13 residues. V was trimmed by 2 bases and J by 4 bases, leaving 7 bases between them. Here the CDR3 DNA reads TGCGCCAGCAGTGAGACCGAAGCAGATACGCAGTATTTT. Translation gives CASSETEADTQYF.

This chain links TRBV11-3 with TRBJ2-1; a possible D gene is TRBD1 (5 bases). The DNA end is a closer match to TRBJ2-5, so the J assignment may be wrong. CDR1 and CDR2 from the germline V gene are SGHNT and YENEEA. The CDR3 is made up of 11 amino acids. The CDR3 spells CASSPGQTQYF. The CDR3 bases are TGTGCCAGCAGCCCAGGGCAGACCCAGTACTTC.

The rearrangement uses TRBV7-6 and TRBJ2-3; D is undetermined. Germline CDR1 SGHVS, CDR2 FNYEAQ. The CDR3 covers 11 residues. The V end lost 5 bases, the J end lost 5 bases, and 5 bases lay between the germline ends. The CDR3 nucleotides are TGTGCCAGCAGCATCCGAGATACGCAGTATTTT. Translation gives CASSIRDTQYF.

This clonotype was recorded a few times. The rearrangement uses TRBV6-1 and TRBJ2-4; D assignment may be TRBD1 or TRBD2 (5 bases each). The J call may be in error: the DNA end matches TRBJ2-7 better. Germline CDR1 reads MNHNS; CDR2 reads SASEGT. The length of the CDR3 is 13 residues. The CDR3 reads CASNLRGFSEQYF. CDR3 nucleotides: TGTGCCAGCAATCTACGGGGCTTCTCCGAGCAGTACTTC.

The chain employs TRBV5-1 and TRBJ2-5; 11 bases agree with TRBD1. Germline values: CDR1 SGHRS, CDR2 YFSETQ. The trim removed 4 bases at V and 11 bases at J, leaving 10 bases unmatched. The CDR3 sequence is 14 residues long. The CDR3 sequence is CASSPGTGGGEQYF. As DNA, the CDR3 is TGCGCCAGCAGCCCCGGGACAGGGGGGGGGGAGCAGTACTTC.

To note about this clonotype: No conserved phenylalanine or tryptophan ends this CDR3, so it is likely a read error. The CDR3 DNA reads TGTGCCATCAGTGAGGGTGTGGCCCAAGAGACCCAGTTCTTG. Translation: CAISEGVAQETQFL. V usage is TRBV10-3 and J usage is TRBJ2-5; D is unresolved. Near its end, the DNA agrees better with TRBJ2-1, so the J call may be wrong. CDR1 is ENHRY and CDR2 is SYGVKD in the germline V gene. The CDR3 has 14 amino acids.

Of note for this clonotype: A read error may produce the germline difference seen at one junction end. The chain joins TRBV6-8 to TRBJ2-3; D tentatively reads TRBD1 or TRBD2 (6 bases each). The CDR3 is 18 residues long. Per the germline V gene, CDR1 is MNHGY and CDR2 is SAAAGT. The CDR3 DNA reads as TGCGCCGGCAGTTCCGAGGGGTACGGGGGCCGCGACCAAGAGACGCAGTACTTT. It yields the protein CAGSSEGYGGRDQETQYF.

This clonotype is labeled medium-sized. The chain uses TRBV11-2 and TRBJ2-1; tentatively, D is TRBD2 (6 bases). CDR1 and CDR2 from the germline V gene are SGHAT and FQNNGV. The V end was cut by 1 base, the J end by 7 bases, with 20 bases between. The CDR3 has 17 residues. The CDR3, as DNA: TGTGCCAGCAGCTTAGGGGCCCCGACTAGGGCCAATAATGAGCAGTTCTTC. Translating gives CASSLGAPTRANNEQFF.

CDR3 protein: CATSRALGTVNSPLHF. CDR3 nucleotides: TGTGCCACCAGCAGAGCGCTCGGGACAGTTAATTCACCCCTCCACTTT. The rearrangement uses TRBV15 and TRBJ1-6; 7 nucleotides match TRBD1. Germline values: CDR1 LNHNV, CDR2 YYDKDF (reference sequence). The length of the CDR3 is 16 residues. Trimming took 1 base from V and 6 from J; bases not matched to a gene: 6.

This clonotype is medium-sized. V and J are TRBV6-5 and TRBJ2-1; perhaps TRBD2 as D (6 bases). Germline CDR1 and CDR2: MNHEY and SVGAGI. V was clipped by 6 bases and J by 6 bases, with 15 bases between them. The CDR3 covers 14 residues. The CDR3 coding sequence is TGTGCCAGCAGGGTTAGCGGAGCAACCAATGAGCAGTTCTTC. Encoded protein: CASRVSGATNEQFF.

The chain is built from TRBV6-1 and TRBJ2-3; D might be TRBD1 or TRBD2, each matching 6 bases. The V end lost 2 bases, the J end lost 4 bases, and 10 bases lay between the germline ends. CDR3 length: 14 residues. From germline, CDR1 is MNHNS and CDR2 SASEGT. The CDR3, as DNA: TGTGCCAGCAGTGAATTTGGGGGGCCAGATACGCAGTATTTT. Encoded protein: CASSEFGGPDTQYF.